Following are 12 T cell receptor beta chains from one sample sequenced in a study of STAT5B mutations in CD4+ large granular lymphocyte leukemia. Assay: immunoSEQ multiplex PCR; the TCRdb copy retains only in-frame clones and omits some. This table has about 40,000 clones, approximately 84% appearing once. Sequencing was carried out using CD4+ T cells from blood buffy coats. These receptors were obtained from a human donor in good health.

The chain couples TRBV7-7 to TRBJ2-2, with D maybe TRBD1 (5 bases). This CDR3 comprises 14 residues. Trimming stripped 5 bases from V and 4 bases from J, with 11 bases between. Per the germline V gene, CDR1 is SSHAT and CDR2 is FNYEAQ (reference sequence). CDR3 in amino acids: CASSLTQGTGELFF. DNA for the CDR3: TGTGCCAGCAGCCTAACGCAGGGCACCGGGGAGCTGTTTTTT.

CDR3 DNA sequence: TGTGCCAGTAGTATCAACCGGGACCCAATAACGGGCTACACCTTC. It codes for CASSINRDPITGYTF. V usage is TRBV19 and J usage is TRBJ1-2, with D possibly TRBD1 on 5 matching bases. Germline V lookup: CDR1 LNHDA, CDR2 SQIVND (reference sequence). With 3 bases removed from V and 8 bases from J, the gap between germline ends came to 19 bases. CDR3 length equals 15 residues. The full variable domain, its missing parts supplied by reference TRBV19 and TRBJ1-2, is DGGITQSPKYLFRKEGQNVTLSCEQNLNHDAMYWYRQDPGQGLRLIYYSQIVNDFQKGDIAEGYSVSREKKESFPLTVTSAQKNPTAFYLCASSINRDPITGYTFGSGTRLTVV.

The chain has TRBV2 and TRBJ2-1; 9 nucleotides match TRBD1. Losses at the gene ends were 8 bases for V and 7 bases for J; bases not matched to a gene: 9. Germline assignment: CDR1 SNHLY and CDR2 FYNNEI. The CDR3 runs to 14 residues. The CDR3 reads CASLRTGVGNEQFF. In nucleotides, the CDR3 is TGTGCCAGCCTCAGGACAGGGGTTGGTAATGAGCAGTTCTTC.

This chain uses TRBV6-1 with TRBJ2-1, with 7 bases fitting TRBD2. Per germline, CDR1 MNHNS and CDR2 SASEGT. CDR3 size: 16 residues. The V and J ends lost 1 base and 7 bases, in that order; junction bases with no gene match: 10. In DNA, the CDR3 is TGTGCCAGCAGTGAAGGTGGGACTATAAAGGAGAATGAGCAGTTCTTC. It translates to CASSEGGTIKENEQFF.

The rearrangement joins TRBV19 to TRBJ1-2; D is possibly TRBD1 (5 bases). CDR1 is LNHDA, CDR2 SQIVND, per germline (reference sequence). CDR3 length: 14 amino acids. V was clipped by 4 bases and J by 5 bases, with 14 bases between them. The CDR3 spells CASSTGTAQYGYTF. The CDR3 bases are TGTGCCAGTAGTACGGGGACGGCTCAGTATGGCTACACCTTC.

This rearrangement joins TRBV15 to TRBJ1-5; D unresolved. Germline CDR1 and CDR2: LNHNV and YYDKDF (reference sequence). Trimming left V 0 bases short and J 6 bases short, with 15 bases between. This CDR3 spans 16 amino acids. The CDR3 protein is CATSRDLGYHGQPQHF. The DNA of the CDR3 is TGTGCCACCAGCAGAGATCTTGGGTACCACGGTCAGCCCCAGCATTTT.

This clone has just one count. The rearrangement links TRBV11-3 to TRBJ2-1; 8 bases are shared with TRBD2. The junction had 5 bases not matched to a gene; V was cut back by 0 bases and J by 7 bases. Looked up from germline, CDR1 is SGHNT and CDR2 is YENEEA. This CDR3 contains 15 residues. DNA of the CDR3: TGTGCCAGCAGCTTAGAGCGGGAGGTATTAAATGAGCAGTTCTTC. This translates into CASSLEREVLNEQFF.

The chain links TRBV28 to TRBJ1-2; no reliable D call. Trimming removed 8 bases at V and 3 bases at J, with 13 bases between. The length of the CDR3 is 13 residues. Germline V lookup: CDR1 MDHEN, CDR2 SYDVKM. The CDR3 DNA reads as TGTGCCAGCGAAGGGCGAAGGTACTATGGCTACACCTTC. Residues: CASEGRRYYGYTF.

The chain carries TRBV5-1 and TRBJ1-1, with TRBD1 as a possible D gene (5 bases). The germline CDR1 and CDR2 sequences are SGHRS and YFSETQ. The CDR3 has 12 residues. Trimming took 2 bases from V and 4 from J, leaving 6 bases between them. This CDR3 reads CASSLRGTEAFF. The CDR3 nucleotides read TGCGCCAGCAGCTTAAGGGGCACTGAAGCTTTCTTT.

The CDR3 here is CASRGNGQGTIYEQYF. CDR3 nucleotide sequence: TGTGCCAGCAGAGGGAACGGACAGGGCACAATCTACGAGCAGTACTTC. The V call is TRBV28, the J call TRBJ2-7; TRBD1 agrees at 8 bases. J was trimmed by 3 bases and V by 6 bases; bases with no gene match: 13. Per germline, CDR1 MDHEN and CDR2 SYDVKM. The CDR3 has 16 amino acids.

The rearrangement joins TRBV7-9 to TRBJ1-2, with a possible D match to TRBD1 (6 bases). Per germline, CDR1 SEHNR and CDR2 FQNEAQ (reference sequence). CDR3 size: 14 residues. V was cut by 5 bases and J by 8 bases, with 18 bases left in between. In DNA, the CDR3 is TGTGCCAGCAGCCCCCAGGGGCCAAAGGAGGGCTACACCTTC. It yields the protein CASSPQGPKEGYTF.

The chain has TRBV7-9 and TRBJ2-4, with D perhaps being TRBD1 or TRBD2 (5 bases each). The germline V gene encodes CDR1 SEHNR and CDR2 FQNEAQ (reference sequence). V lost 1 base and J 2 bases, leaving 12 bases between the germline ends. CDR3 length: 16 residues. CDR3 DNA sequence: TGTGCCAGCAGCTTAGGCGGGCAGGGATCCAAAAACATTCAGTACTTC. It translates to CASSLGGQGSKNIQYF. Full variable domain (outside the CDR3, taken from reference TRBV7-9 and TRBJ2-4): DTGVSQNPRHKITKRGQNVTFRCDPISEHNRLYWYRQTLGQGPEFLTYFQNEAQLEKSRLLSDRFSAERPKGSFSTLEIQRTEQGDSAMYLCASSLGGQGSKNIQYFGAGTRLSVL.